This T cell receptor beta chain was recorded in a study of T-cell memory formation after mild COVID-19. Across the whole study: For the most part, TCR clusters were specific to one donor.

CDR1 is SGHRS, CDR2 YFSETQ, per germline. The V gene lost 6 bases and the J gene lost 5 bases, with 12 bases spanning the gap. There are 13 residues in the CDR3. Study results and limitations: The main location of contracting CD4+ clones was CM and EM, and that of contracting CD8+ clones was EMRA.

UMIs and sample barcodes were carried by the TCR alpha and TCR beta cDNA libraries that 5'RACE produced using constant-segment primers. TCRdb reanalysed the 5' RACE reads using MiXCR and keeps one entry per CDR3 protein. The sample has tens of thousands of distinct CDR3 sequences; roughly 16% are singletons. This clonotype was counted a few times. What it binds is unknown. Sequencing input: PBMCs or a T cell subset sorted from them (not recorded which). The receptor was isolated from a man aged 18 to 29 who had mild COVID-19 (a few samples of this study predate the infection). Cell type and time point are not known. The rearrangement links TRBV5-1 to TRBJ2-1; tentative D call: TRBD1 (6 bases). CDR3 residues: CASTDSRDNEQFF. CDR3 nucleotide sequence: TGCGCCAGCACGGACAGCCGGGACAATGAGCAGTTCTTC.